The subject of this entry is one TCR beta chain. Its antigen is as yet unknown. These data come from a study of cytomegalovirus exposure and HLA in healthy donors. Study-wide points: Among the most significant clusters, several appeared linked to common viral pathogens in a later analysis. Later analysis indicated greater clonal expansion among HLA-associated TCR beta chains than among equally common other chains. A later analysis showed TCR association rates differing by HLA locus, peaking at DRB1 and lowest at HLA-C. Researchers had no immune exposure information except CMV serostatus available.

Researchers ran the PCR with 60 Vbeta and 13 Jbeta primers. The data were produced by immunoSEQ multiplex PCR, yet TCRdb's version contains in-frame clones alone and is incomplete. Among about 80,000 clones listed, approximately 80% were seen once. The sequenced material came from PBMCs. The receptor comes from a woman aged 50 to 60 in good health and CMV-seropositive.

DNA for the CDR3: TGCGCCAGCAGCTTGTCATCGCGAGCCGGCACTGAAGCTTTCTTT. The encoded protein is CASSLSSRAGTEAFF. The chain recombines TRBV5-1 with TRBJ1-1; no definite D call. Trimming took off 1 base at V and 4 bases at J, with 14 bases between the two ends. The CDR3 contains 15 residues. The germline V gene encodes CDR1 SGHRS and CDR2 YFSETQ. Filled out from reference TRBV5-1 and TRBJ1-1, the complete variable domain reads KAGVTQTPRYLIKTRGQQVTLSCSPISGHRSVSWYQQTPGQGLQFLFEYFSETQRNKGNFPGRFSGRQFSNSRSEMNVSTLELGDSALYLCASSLSSRAGTEAFFGQGTRLTVV.